This TCR beta chain was obtained from a study of cytomegalovirus exposure and HLA in healthy donors (dated by TCRdb to 2016 to 2017). Describing the broader study: In an earlier analysis of approximately 500 of the donors, 276 Gb of sequence data and 120 million or so unique TCR beta sequences from 150 million to 200 million T cells were reported. An early release that covered around 590 HLA-typed donors contained around 300 gigabases of sequencing data and 85 million to 100 million unique TCR sequences. Of the roughly 430 genotyped donors, around 81% fell in the genetic ancestry cluster associated with self-reported Caucasian donors. The study was designed to test whether signatures of past pathogen exposure could be identified by cataloging public T cell receptors. The study used immunosequencing to profile the T cell repertoires of 666 subjects and linked those repertoires to cytomegalovirus serostatus. In addition to the first cohort of several hundred subjects, a separate validation cohort of 120 different subjects was used. To predict cytomegalovirus infection status, the study combined high-throughput TCR immunosequencing, statistical association of individual TCRs with disease status, and machine learning. In a later analysis, previously published TCR beta repertoires from 550 to 750 donors were re-analyzed and high-resolution HLA genotyping was added so that TCR occurrence patterns could be studied. In the later analysis, no new phenotypic data were used to find candidate immune exposures; instead, reliance was placed on TCR beta sequences and their occurrence across donors. An earlier analysis of fewer than 700 of the donors applied high-throughput TCR beta sequencing to assess whether each TCR beta V gene segment acted as functional or pseudogenic. Alongside the repertoire data, information on donor age, sex, ethnicity and CMV serostatus was compiled. Genome-wide SNP genotypes for about three fifths of the roughly 670 donors were used in a later genetic analysis, which treated that subset as a discovery cohort. All discovery cohort repertoires had been generated on a single sequencing platform. Class I and class II HLA loci were covered by the typing at four-digit resolution. Typing coverage differed by locus: A, B, C, DRB1 and DQB1 were typed in roughly 620-630 donors, DQA1 in about 510, DPA1 in around 580, and DPB1 in approximately 450. Because of strong linkage in the cohort, five DR-DQ haplotypes were treated as single units for association and clustering. Among 398 genotyped donors of the cohort, an average of approximately 250,000 unique TCR beta nucleotide sequences were sequenced per donor, roughly 18% of them non-productive. What the research found in general, with its limitations: At a false discovery rate of 0.05, a later analysis linked around 15,000 TCR beta sequences to specific HLA alleles. According to a later analysis, most CMV-associated TCR beta chains appeared to be HLA-restricted, and the HLA associations seemed to be driven largely by CMV exposure. The study listed approximately 150 TCR beta chains as associated with cytomegalovirus. About 15 rarely observed V segments, including chromosome 9 orphons, were excluded from the earlier analysis of approximately 500 of the donors because counts were too low. According to the authors, the approach could potentially be generalized to other disease states and immunological phenotypes. Presence/absence analyses assumed roughly uniform sequencing depth across donors, an assumption that may not hold. Linkage disequilibrium might explain the correlated functional status among segregating V segments, but an unknown experimental factor could not be ruled out. Strong co-occurrence of HLA alleles, especially DR and DQ, made assigning TCR associations to individual alleles difficult. CMV serostatus was the only immune exposure information available for the cohort. Across donors, most TCR sequences were observed very rarely, whereas some public TCRs were present in many individuals. According to a later analysis, TCR association rates differed among HLA loci, with DRB1 alleles showing the most associated TCRs and HLA-C alleles showing the fewest. A few of the identified cytomegalovirus-associated TCR beta chains were confirmed in vitro to be specific for cytomegalovirus antigens. The 87-base-pair reads could not distinguish some IMGT-functional V segments, including TRBV6-2 and TRBV6-3, so those segments were excluded. An association between a missense DCLRE1C variant and V-gene and J-gene trimming of TCR beta chains was found in a later genetic analysis and replicated in an independent cohort. According to a later genetic analysis, donors in an Asian-associated ancestry cluster had fewer N-insertions in productive TCRs than the approximately 710-donor mean. A cluster of highly shared sequence variants was judged likely to be a technical artifact of the sequencing pipeline. In both the original and validation cohorts, the classifier was reported to diagnose cytomegalovirus status with high specificity and sensitivity. Only TCR beta chains were sequenced in this cohort, and the absence of alpha or paired-chain data limited detectable features. A further reported finding was that TCR beta sequences accurately predicted the HLA-A and HLA-B alleles for most subjects in the first cohort. Because some donors lacked HLA typing at each locus, the association tests relied only on the typed subset. An earlier analysis of approximately 540 of the donors showed that most TCR beta V segments appeared in productive rearrangements either about 87% or about 30% of the time, which broadly matched IMGT annotations. In a later analysis, HLA-associated TCR beta chains showed more clonal expansion and lower generation probabilities than non-associated chains that were equally common. Several of the top co-occurrence clusters appeared to be linked to parvovirus B19, influenza, CMV and Epstein-Barr virus, according to a later analysis.

The library was generated by the immunoSEQ multiplex PCR assay. For the multiplex PCR, a mixture combining 60 forward primers for TCR Vbeta segments and 13 reverse primers for TCR Jbeta segments was used. The CDR3 region of rearranged TCR beta genes was amplified from genomic DNA with a multiplex PCR assay. Amplified TCR beta libraries were sequenced as 87-base-pair reads on the Illumina HiSeq System. In the source study's methods: A later analysis tallied 75 million to 85 million unique TCR beta chains across the 666 repertoires, and roughly 11 million of those chains were shared by two or more donors. A nearest-neighbor algorithm error-corrected the raw reads and collapsed the reads into unique sequences, merging closely related sequences to remove PCR and sequencing errors. V, D and J gene segments were assigned by aligning CDR3 sequences to IMGT reference sequences. For a sequence to be retained, at least a six-nucleotide match to both a V gene segment and a J gene segment was required. Rearrangements were called productive when the CDR3 lacked stop codons and stayed in frame with V and J; all others were non-productive. CDR3 was defined by IMGT convention, running from the second conserved V-encoded cysteine to the conserved J-encoded phenylalanine. In an earlier analysis of approximately 500 of the donors, sequences lacking an unambiguous match to a single V gene segment were excluded. An earlier analysis of 587 of the donors called V segments functional above 56.7% productive rearrangements and segregating when the between-donor standard deviation exceeded 5%. A statistical classification framework was built for diagnosing cytomegalovirus status from the catalog of TCR beta chain sequences. In a later analysis, TCR nucleotide sequences were compared against IMGT/GENE-DB human TR gene sequences so that V and J genes could be assigned. A later analysis assigned CDR3 sequences and most-parsimonious VDJ recombination scenarios with the TCRdist pipeline. In a later analysis, each TCR beta chain was defined by its CDR3 amino acid sequence together with its V-gene family, and reads lacking a unique V-gene family were excluded. A later analysis removed nearly 600 highly shared, low-generation-probability nucleotide sequences to deal with suspected cross-contamination and a sequencing artifact. For each public chain, a later analysis derived a clonal expansion index from normalized ranks of inferred template counts within each repertoire. Generation probabilities in a later analysis came from a VDJ recombination model fitted to out-of-frame rearrangements, and those results were checked against IGoR. Hypergeometric tests were used in a later analysis to score TCR-TCR, TCR-HLA and TCR-CMV co-occurrence, with a repertoire-size bias correction applied to the TCR pairs. A later analysis estimated false discovery rates by permuting HLA or CMV assignments 20 times. In a later analysis, co-occurring TCRs were grouped using DBSCAN, with TCRdist sequence similarity added in when clustering inside HLA-allele-positive subsets. Co-occurrence clustering excluded repertoires with fewer than 30,000 or more than 120,000 public chains, plus five with anomalous nucleotide sharing. In its TCRdb copy, this immuneACCESS table keeps in-frame sequences only and misses some clones. Where compared with another copy, unresolved V genes explain less than half of these, and the others have no known cause. The DNA was the basis for D and trimming; V, J and clone size are from that table. The sample profile shows about 110,000 clones; approximately 71% of them were found once. The ten top clones hold 2.5% of the sample.

Based on the germline V gene, the CDR1 and CDR2 sequences are MGHRA and YSYEKL. The CDR3 spans 16 residues, from the cysteine through the phenylalanine. Only CDR3 DNA is held: 48 bases, read in frame from base 1. Trimming costs V 0 bases and J 4 bases, and their ends lie 15 bases apart. Turning to this clone: Its antigen is currently not known. Base qualities are not at hand, and no much larger clone is one base apart.

The cohort comprised several hundred healthy bone marrow donors. At the time of sampling, every cohort member was nominally healthy, though immune exposures that went unrecorded were likely present. The donor was CMV seronegative and was included in the group of several hundred seronegative cohort members. A peripheral blood sample was collected from each donor, and TCR beta sequencing was performed on peripheral blood mononuclear cells. Genomic DNA was extracted from the blood cell samples with the Qiagen DNeasy Blood Extraction Kit. The source of this sequence is a man aged 40-49 years in good health and CMV-seronegative. Recombination joined TRBV4-1 with TRBJ1-1; TRBD1 could be the D gene, as 5 bases match. The material sequenced was PBMCs. The CDR3 is CASSQERTSRVTEAFF. The nucleotide sequence is TGCGCCAGCAGCCAAGAGCGGACATCAAGGGTCACTGAAGCTTTCTTT.